The 18 T cell receptor beta chains presented below share a single source sample, sequenced in a study of blood T cell dynamics during melanoma immunotherapy. The time point: week 3, after first cycle of checkpoint inhibitor. Here immunoSEQ multiplex PCR was the method, and the copy in TCRdb shows in-frame clones only, minus some. The sample yields 7,500 to 9,500 clones, approximately 81% seen once. Sequenced here: blood, sampled from a patient treated with checkpoint blockade. These receptors came from a human donor with melanoma.

This clone showed up just a few times. This rearrangement joins TRBV2 to TRBJ2-7; 12 bases fit TRBD1. Looked up from germline, CDR1 is SNHLY and CDR2 is FYNNEI. The CDR3 runs to 15 residues. V shed 6 bases and J 6 bases; nucleotides not matched to a gene: 9. The CDR3 sequence is CASRENRDRGREQYF. The CDR3 DNA is TGTGCCAGCAGAGAGAATAGGGACAGGGGGCGCGAGCAGTACTTC.

The chain is built from TRBV2 and TRBJ1-1; 8 bases are shared with TRBD1. CDR3 length: 15 residues. V was pared by 6 bases and J by 9 bases, with 15 bases of the junction left unmatched. CDR1 and CDR2 from the germline V gene are SNHLY and FYNNEI. The CDR3 DNA reads as TGTGCCAGCAGACCCAAAACCACAGGGGGAGCAAAAGCTTTCTTT. It specifies CASRPKTTGGAKAFF.

The chain links TRBV28 to TRBJ2-2; 7 nucleotides match TRBD2. V was clipped by 4 bases and J by 4 bases; unmatched bases: 6. Per the germline V gene, CDR1 is MDHEN and CDR2 is SYDVKM. This CDR3 comprises 15 residues. Written as DNA, the CDR3 is TGTGCCAGCAGTTCCGGGGGGTGGGGCACCGGGGAGCTGTTTTTT. It translates to CASSSGGWGTGELFF.

The chain uses TRBV4-1 and TRBJ2-2; 10 bases align to TRBD1. CDR1 and CDR2 from the germline V gene are MGHRA and YSYEKL. The CDR3 contains 16 residues. V gave up 4 bases and J gave up 4 bases; unmatched junction bases: 6. In DNA form, the CDR3 reads TGCGCCAGCAGCCGGGGACAGGGGTATCCCACCGGGGAGCTGTTTTTT. Translation: CASSRGQGYPTGELFF.

The chain carries TRBV30 and TRBJ2-6, with 7 bases identical to TRBD1. Trimming took 5 bases from V and 2 from J; bases not matched to a gene: 0. The CDR3 sequence is 13 residues long. Germline V lookup: CDR1 GTSNPN, CDR2 SVGIG (reference sequence). In DNA form, the CDR3 reads TGTGCCTGGGGGACAGCTGGGGCCAACGTCCTGACTTTC. It specifies CAWGTAGANVLTF.

The rearrangement links TRBV9 to TRBJ1-6; TRBD1 is a possible D gene (5 bases). The V and J ends lost 2 bases and 5 bases respectively, with 11 bases between them. Per the germline V gene, CDR1 is SGDLS and CDR2 is YYNGEE. This CDR3 spans 15 amino acids. The chain's CDR3 is CASSVRGEDNSPLHF. CDR3 sequence (DNA): TGTGCCAGCAGCGTTCGGGGGGAGGATAATTCACCCCTCCACTTT. Filled out from reference TRBV9 and TRBJ1-6, the complete variable domain reads DSGVTQTPKHLITATGQRVTLRCSPRSGDLSVYWYQQSLDQGLQFLIQYYNGEERAKGNILERFSAQQFPDLHSELNLSSLELGDSALYFCASSVRGEDNSPLHFGNGTRLTVT.

The chain joins TRBV11-2 to TRBJ1-6; D may be TRBD1 (6 bases). Germline CDR1 is SGHAT and CDR2 is FQNNGV. The length of the CDR3 is 14 residues. Trimming removed 2 bases from V and 7 bases from J, with 9 bases in between. CDR3 sequence (DNA): TGTGCCAGCAGCTTAAGACAGGAGAATTCACCCCTCCACTTT. The encoded protein is CASSLRQENSPLHF.

The CDR3 loop is CASSPGQGATKLFF. The CDR3 DNA sequence: TGTGCCAGCAGCCCCGGACAGGGGGCAACAAAACTGTTTTTT. The V and J genes are TRBV4-2 and TRBJ1-4; 11 bases map to TRBD1. After removal of 4 bases from V and 10 bases from J, the junction contained 5 bases not matched to a gene. CDR3 length: 14 residues. From germline, CDR1 is LGHNA and CDR2 YNFKEQ.

V usage is TRBV18 and J usage is TRBJ1-1, with no clear D. Germline V gene lookup returns CDR1 KGHSH and CDR2 LQKENI. V was cut by 6 bases and J by 5 bases, with 16 bases left in between. CDR3 size: 14 residues. The CDR3, as DNA: TGTGCCAGCTCGGGCGCAGGAGGAAGGACTGAAGCTTTCTTT. This gives the protein CASSGAGGRTEAFF.

The chain combines TRBV14 with TRBJ2-7; D is ambiguous. This CDR3 comprises 9 residues. Looked up from germline, CDR1 is SGHDN and CDR2 is FVKESK. V was shortened by 0 bases and J by 12 bases, with 3 bases between the two germline ends. Written as DNA, the CDR3 is TGTGCCAGCAGCCAAGAACTGTACGTC. This sequence encodes CASSQELYV.

The sample holds one count of this clone. The rearrangement links TRBV6-5 to TRBJ1-1; TRBD1 might be the D (6 bases). The V gene's germline CDR1 is MNHEY and CDR2 SVGAGI. The CDR3 has 16 residues. The V gene lost 1 base and the J gene lost 4 bases, with 16 bases spanning the gap. The CDR3 DNA sequence: TGTGCCAGCAGTTACTACCCAGGGGAGTTGAGCACTGAAGCTTTCTTT. Translation: CASSYYPGELSTEAFF.

This chain joins TRBV18 and TRBJ2-6; 10 bases agree with TRBD1. After removal of 6 bases from V and 7 bases from J, the junction contained 18 bases not matched to a gene. The CDR3 spans 19 residues. Germline-derived CDR1 and CDR2 are KGHSH and LQKENI. Written as DNA, the CDR3 is TGTGCCAGCTCCCCCCGGACAGGGGGTTATCCAGGTCGCGCCAACGTCCTGACTTTC. It is translated as CASSPRTGGYPGRANVLTF.

This rearrangement joins TRBV6-1 to TRBJ1-5; D uncertain. V was trimmed by 4 bases and J by 0 bases, leaving 13 bases between them. The CDR3 is 16 amino acids. CDR1 MNHNS and CDR2 SASEGT come from the germline V gene. Here the CDR3 reads CASSVKGQDSNQPQHF. The CDR3 nucleotides are TGTGCCAGCAGTGTTAAGGGCCAGGATAGCAATCAGCCCCAGCATTTT.

V and J are TRBV6-5 and TRBJ1-2, with TRBD1 matching over 7 bases. CDR3 length equals 15 residues. Germline values: CDR1 MNHEY, CDR2 SVGAGI. V shed 7 bases, J shed 5 bases, and the junction held 13 bases outside the gene matches. CDR3 coding DNA: TGTGCCAGCATGCGGACAGGTGGGGTCAGATATGGCTACACCTTC. Protein product: CASMRTGGVRYGYTF.

V gene TRBV10-1 combines with J gene TRBJ1-2, with TRBD1 identical over 7 bases. V lost 6 bases, J lost 2 bases, and 3 bases stayed unmatched. Germline V lookup: CDR1 WNHNN, CDR2 SYGVQD (reference sequence). The CDR3 runs to 13 residues. CDR3 coding DNA: TGCGCCAGCAGCGGACAGGCCAACTATGGCTACACCTTC. Translating gives CASSGQANYGYTF.

The rearrangement uses TRBV5-1 and TRBJ1-5, with 10 bases lining up with TRBD1. Germline assignment: CDR1 SGHRS and CDR2 YFSETQ. This CDR3 comprises 16 residues. The ends lost 3 bases at V and 6 bases at J; junction bases unmatched: 9. The CDR3 nucleotides read TGCGCCAGCAGCTCAATCCCGGGACAGGGGCCTCAGCCCCAGCATTTT. This sequence encodes CASSSIPGQGPQPQHF.

The gene calls are TRBV27 and TRBJ2-7; 11 nucleotides align to TRBD2. Germline V CDR1 and CDR2: MNHEY, SMNVEV (reference sequence). J gave up 2 bases and V 6 bases, and 9 bases lay outside the gene matches. This CDR3 is 16 amino acids long. As DNA, the CDR3 is TGTGCCAGCAGCTTCGGACTAGCGGGTTCCCCCTACGAGCAGTACGTC. Its translation: CASSFGLAGSPYEQYV.

V and J are TRBV28 and TRBJ1-5, with D unclear. Germline V CDR1 and CDR2: MDHEN, SYDVKM. The CDR3 length is 15 residues. Trimming removed 6 bases at V and 5 bases at J, with 17 bases between. CDR3 DNA sequence: TGTGCCAGCAGCCTACGCTTAAGGGTGTATCAGCCCCAGCATTTT. Residues: CASSLRLRVYQPQHF.